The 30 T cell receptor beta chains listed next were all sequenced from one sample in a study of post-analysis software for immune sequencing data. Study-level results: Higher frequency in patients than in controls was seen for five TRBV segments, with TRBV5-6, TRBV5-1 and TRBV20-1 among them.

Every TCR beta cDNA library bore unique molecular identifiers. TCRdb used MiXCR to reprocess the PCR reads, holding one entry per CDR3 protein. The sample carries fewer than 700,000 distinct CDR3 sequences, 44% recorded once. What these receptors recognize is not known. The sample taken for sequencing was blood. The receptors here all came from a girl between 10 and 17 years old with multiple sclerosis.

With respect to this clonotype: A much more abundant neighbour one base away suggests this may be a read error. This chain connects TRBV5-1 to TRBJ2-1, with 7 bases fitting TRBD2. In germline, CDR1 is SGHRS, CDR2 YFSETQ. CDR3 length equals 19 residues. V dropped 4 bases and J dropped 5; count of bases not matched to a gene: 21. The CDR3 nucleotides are TGCGCCAGCAGCAGTCCCGGGACTGGCGGGAGTATAACCCACAATGAGCAGTTCTTC. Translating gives CASSSPGTGGSITHNEQFF.

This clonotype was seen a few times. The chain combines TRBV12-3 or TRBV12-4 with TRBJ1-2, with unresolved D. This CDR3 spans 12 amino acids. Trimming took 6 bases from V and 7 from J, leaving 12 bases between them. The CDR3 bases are TGTGCCAGCAGAACCGGGTATTCTGGCTACACCTTC. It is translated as CASRTGYSGYTF.

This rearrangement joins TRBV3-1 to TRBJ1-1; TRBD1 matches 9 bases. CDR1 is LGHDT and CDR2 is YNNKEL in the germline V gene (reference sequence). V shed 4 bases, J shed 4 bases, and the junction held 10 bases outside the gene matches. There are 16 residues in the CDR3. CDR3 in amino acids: CASSRRTGGSGTEAFF. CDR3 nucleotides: TGTGCCAGCAGCCGACGTACAGGGGGCTCGGGCACTGAAGCTTTCTTT.

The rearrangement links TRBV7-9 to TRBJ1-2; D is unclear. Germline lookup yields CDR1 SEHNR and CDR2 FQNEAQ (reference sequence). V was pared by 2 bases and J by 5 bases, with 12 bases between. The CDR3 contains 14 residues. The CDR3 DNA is TGTGCCAGCAGCTTACTGCCGCCACGGTATGGCTACACCTTC. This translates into CASSLLPPRYGYTF.

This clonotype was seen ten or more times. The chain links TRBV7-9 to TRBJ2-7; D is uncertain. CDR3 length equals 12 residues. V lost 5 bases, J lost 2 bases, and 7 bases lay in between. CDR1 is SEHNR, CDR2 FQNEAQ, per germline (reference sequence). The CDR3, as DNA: TGTGCCAGCAGCCCTACCGCCTACGAGCAGTACTTC. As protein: CASSPTAYEQYF.

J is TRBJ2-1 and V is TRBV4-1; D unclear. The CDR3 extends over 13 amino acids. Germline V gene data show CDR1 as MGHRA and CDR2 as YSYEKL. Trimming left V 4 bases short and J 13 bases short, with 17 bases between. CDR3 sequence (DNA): TGCGCCAGCAGCCTAGGCCCCGTAGAGACCCAGTTCTTC. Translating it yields CASSLGPVETQFF.

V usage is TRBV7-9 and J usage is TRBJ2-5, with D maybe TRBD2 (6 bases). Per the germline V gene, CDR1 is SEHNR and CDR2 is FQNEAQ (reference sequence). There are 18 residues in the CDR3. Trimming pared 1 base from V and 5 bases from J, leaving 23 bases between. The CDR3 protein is CASSLVRLVGRALETQYF. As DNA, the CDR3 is TGTGCCAGCAGCTTAGTAAGACTAGTCGGCCGGGCTCTGGAGACCCAGTACTTC.

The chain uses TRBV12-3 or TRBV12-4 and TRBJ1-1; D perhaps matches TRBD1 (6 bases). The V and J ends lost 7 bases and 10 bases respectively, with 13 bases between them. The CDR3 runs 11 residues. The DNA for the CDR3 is TGTGCCAGCAAGCTCGGGGGGCGAGCTTTCTTT. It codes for CASKLGGRAFF.

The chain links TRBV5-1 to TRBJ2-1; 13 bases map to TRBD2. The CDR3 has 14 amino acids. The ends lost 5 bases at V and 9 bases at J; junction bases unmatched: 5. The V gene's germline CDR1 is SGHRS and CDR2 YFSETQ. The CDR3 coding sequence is TGCGCCAGCAGTGGGACTAGCGGGAACATTGAGCAGTTCTTC. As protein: CASSGTSGNIEQFF.

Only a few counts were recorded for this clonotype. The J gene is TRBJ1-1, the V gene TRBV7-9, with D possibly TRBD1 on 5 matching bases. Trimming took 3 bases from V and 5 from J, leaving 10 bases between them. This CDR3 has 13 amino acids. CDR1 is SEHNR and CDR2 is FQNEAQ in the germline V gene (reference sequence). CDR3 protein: CASSLGQETEAFF. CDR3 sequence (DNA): TGTGCCAGCAGCTTGGGGCAGGAGACTGAAGCTTTCTTT. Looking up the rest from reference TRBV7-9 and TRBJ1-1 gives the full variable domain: DTGVSQNPRHKITKRGQNVTFRCDPISEHNRLYWYRQTLGQGPEFLTYFQNEAQLEKSRLLSDRFSAERPKGSFSTLEIQRTEQGDSAMYLCASSLGQETEAFFGQGTRLTVV.

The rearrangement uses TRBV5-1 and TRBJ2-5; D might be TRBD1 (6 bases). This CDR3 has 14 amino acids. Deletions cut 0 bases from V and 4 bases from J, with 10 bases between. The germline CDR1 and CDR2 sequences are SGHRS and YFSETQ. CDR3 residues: CASSLGQGIETQYF. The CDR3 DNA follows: TGCGCCAGCAGCTTGGGTCAGGGGATAGAGACCCAGTACTTC. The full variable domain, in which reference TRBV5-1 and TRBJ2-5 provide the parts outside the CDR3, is KAGVTQTPRYLIKTRGQQVTLSCSPISGHRSVSWYQQTPGQGLQFLFEYFSETQRNKGNFPGRFSGRQFSNSRSEMNVSTLELGDSALYLCASSLGQGIETQYFGPGTRLLVL.

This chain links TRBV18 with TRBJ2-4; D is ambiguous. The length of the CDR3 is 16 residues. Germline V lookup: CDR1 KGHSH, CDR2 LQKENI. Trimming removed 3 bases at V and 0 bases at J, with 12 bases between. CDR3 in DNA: TGTGCCAGCTCACCCGACATCATACTAGCCAAAAACATTCAGTACTTC. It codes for CASSPDIILAKNIQYF. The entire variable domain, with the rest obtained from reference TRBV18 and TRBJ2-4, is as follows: NAGVMQNPRHLVRRRGQEARLRCSPMKGHSHVYWYRQLPEEGLKFMVYLQKENIIDESGMPKERFSAEFPKEGPSILRIQQVVRGDSAAYFCASSPDIILAKNIQYFGAGTRLSVL.

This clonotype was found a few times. The CDR3 loop is CSVGREEAFF. CDR3 nucleotides: TGCAGCGTTGGCAGGGAAGAAGCTTTCTTT. The chain combines TRBV29-1 with TRBJ1-1; D is possibly TRBD1 (5 bases). Per germline, CDR1 SQVTM and CDR2 ANQGSEA. This CDR3 region has 10 residues. Between the trimmed V and J ends, which lost 4 bases and 8 bases, there was a span of 8 bases. Filled out from reference TRBV29-1 and TRBJ1-1, the complete variable domain reads SAVISQKPSRDICQRGTSLTIQCQVDSQVTMMFWYRQQPGQSLTLIATANQGSEATYESGFVIDKFPISRPNLTFSTLTVSNMSPEDSSIYLCSVGREEAFFGQGTRLTVV.

The CDR3 spells CASSFRIGQGSQETQYF. DNA of the CDR3: TGTGCCAGCAGCTTCCGAATAGGACAGGGGTCCCAAGAGACCCAGTACTTC. The rearrangement uses TRBV11-2 and TRBJ2-5, with TRBD1 matching over 9 bases. Germline trimming cut 3 bases from V and 1 base from J; bases unmatched to any gene: 9. Per the germline V gene, CDR1 is SGHAT and CDR2 is FQNNGV. The CDR3 runs to 17 residues.

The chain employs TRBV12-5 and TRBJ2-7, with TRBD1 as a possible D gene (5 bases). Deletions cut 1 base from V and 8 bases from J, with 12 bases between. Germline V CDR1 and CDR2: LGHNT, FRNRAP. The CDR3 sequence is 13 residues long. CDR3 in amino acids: CASGLGGAWKQYF. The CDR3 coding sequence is TGTGCTAGTGGTTTGGGGGGCGCATGGAAGCAGTACTTC.

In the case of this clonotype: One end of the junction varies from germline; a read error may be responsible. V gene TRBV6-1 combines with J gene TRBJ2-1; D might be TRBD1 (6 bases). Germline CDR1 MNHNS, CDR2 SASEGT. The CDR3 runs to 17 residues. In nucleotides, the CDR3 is TGTGCCTGCAGCAGGACAGCCCCGGCTCTCCGGGGCGATGAGCAGTTCTTC. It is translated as CACSRTAPALRGDEQFF.

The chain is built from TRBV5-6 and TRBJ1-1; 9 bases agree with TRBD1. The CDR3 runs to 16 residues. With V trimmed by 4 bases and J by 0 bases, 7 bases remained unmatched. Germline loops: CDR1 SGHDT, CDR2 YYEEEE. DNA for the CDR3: TGTGCCAGCAGCACCGCCGGACAGGGGTTGAACACTGAAGCTTTCTTT. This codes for CASSTAGQGLNTEAFF.

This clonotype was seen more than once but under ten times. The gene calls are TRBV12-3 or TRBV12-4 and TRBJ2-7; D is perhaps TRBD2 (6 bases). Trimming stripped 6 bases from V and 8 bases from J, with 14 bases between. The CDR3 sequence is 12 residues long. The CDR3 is CASRGMGGKQYF. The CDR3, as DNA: TGTGCCAGCAGGGGCATGGGGGGTAAGCAGTACTTC.

The CDR3 sequence: CASSVRLAGETQYF. CDR3 coding DNA: TGTGCCAGCAGTGTCAGACTAGCGGGAGAGACCCAGTACTTC. The chain has TRBV6-1 and TRBJ2-5; 10 nucleotides agree with TRBD2. V was clipped by 4 bases and J by 4 bases; unmatched bases: 3. The CDR3 is 14 amino acids. Per germline, CDR1 MNHNS and CDR2 SASEGT.

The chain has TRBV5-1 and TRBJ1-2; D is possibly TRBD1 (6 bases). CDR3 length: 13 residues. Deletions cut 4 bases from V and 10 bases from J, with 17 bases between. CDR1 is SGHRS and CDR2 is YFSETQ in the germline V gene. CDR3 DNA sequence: TGCGCCAGCAGCCCGGACAGCACTTCTGACTACACCTTC. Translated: CASSPDSTSDYTF.

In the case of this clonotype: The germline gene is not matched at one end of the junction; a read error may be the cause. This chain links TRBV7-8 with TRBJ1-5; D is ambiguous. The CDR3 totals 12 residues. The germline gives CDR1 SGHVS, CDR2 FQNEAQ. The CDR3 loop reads CASHNPNQSQHF. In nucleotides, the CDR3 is TGTGCCAGCCACAACCCAAATCAGTCCCAGCATTTT. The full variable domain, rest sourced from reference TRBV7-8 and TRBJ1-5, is GAGVSQSPRYKVAKRGQDVALRCDPISGHVSLFWYQQALGQGPEFLTYFQNEAQLDKSGLPSDRFFAERPEGSVSTLKIQRTQQEDSAVYLCASHNPNQSQHFGDGTRLSIL.

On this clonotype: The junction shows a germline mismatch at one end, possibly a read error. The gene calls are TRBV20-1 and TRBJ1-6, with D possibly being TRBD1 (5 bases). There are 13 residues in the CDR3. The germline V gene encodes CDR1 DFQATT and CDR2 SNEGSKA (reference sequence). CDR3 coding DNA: TGCAGTGCCAGAGAGAGGGGAGGGACACCCCTCCACTTT. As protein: CSARERGGTPLHF.

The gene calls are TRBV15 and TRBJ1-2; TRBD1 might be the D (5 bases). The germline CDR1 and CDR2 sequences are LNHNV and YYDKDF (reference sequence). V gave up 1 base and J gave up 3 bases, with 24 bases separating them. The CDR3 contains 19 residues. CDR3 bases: TGTGCCACCAGCAGAGCGGGGAACACCGGGACCCAAAAGGACTATGGCTACACCTTC. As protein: CATSRAGNTGTQKDYGYTF.

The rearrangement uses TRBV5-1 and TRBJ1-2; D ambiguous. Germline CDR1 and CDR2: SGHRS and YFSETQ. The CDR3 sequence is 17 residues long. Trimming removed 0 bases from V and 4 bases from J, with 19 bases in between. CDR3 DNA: TGCGCCAGCAGCTTGGGGGTAGGAGGGCCGGTTGGCTATGGCTACACCTTC. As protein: CASSLGVGGPVGYGYTF.

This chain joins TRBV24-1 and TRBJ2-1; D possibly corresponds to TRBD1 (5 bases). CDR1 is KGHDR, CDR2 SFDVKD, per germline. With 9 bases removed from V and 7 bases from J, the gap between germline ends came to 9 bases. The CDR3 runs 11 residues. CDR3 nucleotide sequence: TGTGCCACCGAAAGACAGAATGAGCAGTTCTTC. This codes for CATERQNEQFF.

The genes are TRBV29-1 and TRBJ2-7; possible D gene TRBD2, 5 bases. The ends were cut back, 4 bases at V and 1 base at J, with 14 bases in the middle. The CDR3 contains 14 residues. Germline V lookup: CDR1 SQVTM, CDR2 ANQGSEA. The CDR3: CSVGLRAGSYEQYF. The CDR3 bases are TGCAGCGTTGGGTTGCGGGCCGGATCCTACGAGCAGTACTTC.

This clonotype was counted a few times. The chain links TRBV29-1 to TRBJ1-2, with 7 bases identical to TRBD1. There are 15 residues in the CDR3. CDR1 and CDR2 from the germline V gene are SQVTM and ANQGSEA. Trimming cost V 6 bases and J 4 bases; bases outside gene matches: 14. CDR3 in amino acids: CSVEKTGRGIYGYTF. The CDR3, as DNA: TGCAGCGTGGAGAAGACAGGGCGGGGAATCTATGGCTACACCTTC.

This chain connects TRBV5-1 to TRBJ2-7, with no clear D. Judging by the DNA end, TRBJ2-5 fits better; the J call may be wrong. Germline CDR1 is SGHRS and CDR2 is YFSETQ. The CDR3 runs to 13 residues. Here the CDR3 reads CASSDPPGETQYF. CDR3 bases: TGCGCCAGCAGCGACCCGCCGGGAGAGACCCAGTACTTC.

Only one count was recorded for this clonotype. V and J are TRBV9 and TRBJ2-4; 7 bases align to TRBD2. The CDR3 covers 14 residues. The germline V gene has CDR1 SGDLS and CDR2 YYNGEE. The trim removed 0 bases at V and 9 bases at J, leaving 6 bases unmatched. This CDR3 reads CASSVATGEGIQYF. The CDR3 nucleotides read TGTGCCAGCAGCGTAGCTACGGGGGAGGGCATTCAGTACTTC.

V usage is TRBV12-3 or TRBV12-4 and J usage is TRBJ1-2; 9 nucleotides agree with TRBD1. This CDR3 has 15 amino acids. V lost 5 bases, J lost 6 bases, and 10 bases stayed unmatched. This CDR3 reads CASSLGTGRRNGYTF. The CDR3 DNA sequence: TGTGCCAGCAGTCTAGGGACAGGGCGCAGAAATGGCTACACCTTC.